The sequence of this T cell receptor beta chain was determined in a study of glioma-infiltrating T cells. Study findings and constraints: CDR3 overlap between tissue and blood was very small.

This CDR3 contains 15 residues. Germline CDR1 and CDR2: SGHAT and FQNNGV. Trimming left V 5 bases short and J 1 base short, with 11 bases between. The iRepertoire nested amplicon-rescue multiplex PCR amplified TCR alpha and beta CDR3s from RNA. TCRdb reanalysed the multiplex PCR reads using MiXCR and keeps one entry per CDR3 protein. This sample yields 100,000 to 150,000 distinct CDR3 sequences, of which roughly 20% are seen a single time; 13% to 15% belongs to the top ten. Of note for this clonotype: Its matching antigen is unknown.

Sample: glioma tissue, nonneoplastic brain tissue, or PBMCs (not recorded which). The chain has TRBV11-2 and TRBJ2-2; D is perhaps TRBD1 (6 bases). The origin of this receptor is a human donor with low-grade glioma or glioblastoma, undergoing nonglioma brain surgery, or in good health (not recorded which). The DNA for the CDR3 is TGTGCCAGCAGCGCACTAGGGGGGAACACCGGGGAGCTGTTTTTT. This encodes CASSALGGNTGELFF.